This TCR beta chain originates from a study of spatial heterogeneity in lung cancer. Study overall: Beta-chain sequences consistently outnumbered alpha-chain sequences in detection. The study observed each unique TCR and UMI combination more than ten times on average in raw reads. Whole-study results and caveats: Ubiquitous expanded tumor TCRs surfaced in blood more at resection than they did at follow-up.

In the case of this clonotype: Its antigen is unidentified.

The time point: sample taken at primary tumor resection. Unsorted whole RNA samples from tumor, nontumor lung or frozen PBMC were sequenced. CDR1 is MNHEY, CDR2 SVGEGT, per germline. The CDR3 is made up of 13 amino acids. Between the trimmed V and J ends, which lost 7 bases and 8 bases, there was a span of 15 bases. The study tagged each TCR cDNA molecule with a unique molecular identifier. Each CDR3 protein is one row after TCRdb ran MiXCR on the 5' RACE reads. The sample consists of under 40,000 distinct CDR3 sequences, around 5% of them appearing once. This chain links TRBV6-2 or TRBV6-3 with TRBJ2-1; D tentatively reads TRBD1 or TRBD2 (6 bases each). Material: PBMCs, obtained at surgery. The clonotype was recovered from a female donor with early-stage non-small cell lung cancer. In DNA, the CDR3 is TGTGCCAGCAACCACGGGGGCGGGGATGAGCAGTTCTTC. Amino acid sequence: CASNHGGGDEQFF.